The 30 T cell receptor beta chains in this list originate from one sample, sequenced in a study of cytomegalovirus exposure and HLA in healthy donors. PCR involved 60 Vbeta and 13 Jbeta primers. This table comes from immunoSEQ multiplex PCR, and its TCRdb copy is limited to in-frame clones, with some not included. Among about 140,000 clones listed, around 81% were seen once. Sequenced input: PBMCs. The receptor set was obtained from a man aged 50 to 60 in good health and CMV-seronegative.

This clone was found once. The V call is TRBV30, the J call TRBJ2-7; D may be TRBD2 (6 bases). The V gene's germline CDR1 is GTSNPN and CDR2 SVGIG (reference sequence). Trimming took 0 bases from V and 7 from J, leaving 13 bases between them. The CDR3 consists of 13 residues. For the CDR3, the DNA is TGTGCCTGGAGTGTACTCGGGGCGGGGGAGCAGTACTTC. Encoded protein: CAWSVLGAGEQYF. Supplemented by reference TRBV30 and TRBJ2-7, the full variable domain reads SQTIHQWPATLVQPVGSPLSLECTVEGTSNPNLYWYRQAAGRGLQLLFYSVGIGQISSEVPQNLSASRPQDRQFILSSKKLLLSDSGFYLCAWSVLGAGEQYFGPGTRLTVT.

The chain links TRBV6-5 to TRBJ1-2; tentative D call: TRBD1 (6 bases). Trimming shortened V by 7 bases and J by 9 bases, and 21 bases separated the two germline ends. The CDR3 extends over 14 amino acids. Germline values: CDR1 MNHEY, CDR2 SVGAGI. The CDR3 DNA reads TGTGCCAGCACCACACCAGGGGCTGGTAGGAGCTACACCTTC. This codes for CASTTPGAGRSYTF.

This chain connects TRBV2 to TRBJ2-3; unclear D gene. V gave up 11 bases and J gave up 2 bases, with 14 bases separating them. Germline loops: CDR1 SNHLY, CDR2 FYNNEI. The CDR3 spans 13 residues. Here the CDR3 reads CALPFGDTDTQYF. In nucleotides, the CDR3 is TGTGCCCTACCTTTCGGAGACACAGATACGCAGTATTTT. The variable domain in full, completed from reference TRBV2 and TRBJ2-3, reads EPEVTQTPSHQVTQMGQEVILRCVPISNHLYFYWYRQILGQKVEFLVSFYNNEISEKSEIFDDQFSVERPDGSNFTLKIRSTKLEDSAMYFCALPFGDTDTQYFGPGTRLTVL.

The chain couples TRBV2 to TRBJ2-3; D perhaps matches TRBD2 (6 bases). The V gene lost 6 bases and the J gene lost 0 bases, with 13 bases spanning the gap. The V gene's germline CDR1 is SNHLY and CDR2 FYNNEI. The CDR3 is made up of 15 amino acids. This CDR3 reads CASSPRRGSTDTQYF. Here the CDR3 DNA reads TGTGCCAGCAGCCCGAGGAGGGGTAGCACAGATACGCAGTATTTT.

The CDR3: CASSILNQPQHF. CDR3 nucleotides: TGTGCCAGCAGCATACTTAATCAGCCCCAGCATTTT. This chain joins TRBV5-4 and TRBJ1-5; D gene unclear. In germline, CDR1 is SGHNT, CDR2 YYREEE (reference sequence). CDR3 length: 12 residues. Trimming removed 4 bases at V and 4 bases at J, with 6 bases between.

This chain joins TRBV6-1 and TRBJ2-1; 7 bases map to TRBD1. The CDR3 contains 15 residues. V gave up 3 bases and J gave up 3 bases; unmatched junction bases: 5. Germline V gene lookup returns CDR1 MNHNS and CDR2 SASEGT. The CDR3 coding sequence is TGTGCCAGCAGTGACGGGACAGTCGTCTACAATGAGCAGTTCTTC. It encodes CASSDGTVVYNEQFF.

This chain connects TRBV5-1 to TRBJ2-7; 9 bases map to TRBD2. J lost 3 bases, V lost 7 bases, and 11 bases had no gene match. The CDR3 sequence is 15 residues long. Germline CDR1 reads SGHRS; CDR2 reads YFSETQ. The CDR3 loop is CASATASGTSYEQYF. The CDR3 DNA is TGCGCCAGCGCCACTGCTAGCGGGACCAGCTACGAGCAGTACTTC.

J is TRBJ1-3 and V is TRBV7-2; D unclear. Trimming removed 1 base from V and 0 bases from J, with 13 bases in between. CDR1 is SGHTA and CDR2 is FQGNSA in the germline V gene. This CDR3 comprises 17 residues. CDR3 residues: CASSLVGPRVSGNTIYF. In DNA, the CDR3 is TGTGCCAGCAGCTTAGTTGGGCCGAGGGTCTCTGGAAACACCATATATTTT.

The genes are TRBV9 and TRBJ1-2; unclear D gene. CDR1 is SGDLS and CDR2 is YYNGEE in the germline V gene. This CDR3 contains 14 residues. With 4 bases removed from V and 0 bases from J, the gap between germline ends came to 10 bases. In nucleotides, the CDR3 is TGTGCCAGCAGCCCCTCACGGGCTAACTATGGCTACACCTTC. Its translation: CASSPSRANYGYTF.

This chain connects TRBV19 to TRBJ1-1, with no clear D. Germline V gene sequence: CDR1 LNHDA, CDR2 SQIVND (reference sequence). Between the trimmed V and J ends, which lost 7 bases and 3 bases, there was a span of 12 bases. The CDR3 runs to 13 residues. The CDR3 spells CASTRTRDTEAFF. The CDR3 DNA is TGTGCCAGTACTAGGACGAGGGACACTGAAGCTTTCTTT.

The chain uses TRBV27 and TRBJ2-7, with TRBD2 matching over 8 bases. V was pared by 6 bases and J by 7 bases, with 8 bases of the junction left unmatched. This CDR3 has 13 residues. Looked up from germline, CDR1 is MNHEY and CDR2 is SMNVEV (reference sequence). CDR3 sequence (DNA): TGTGCCAGCAGAAATCCGGGGGGGAGGGAGCAGTACTTC. It encodes CASRNPGGREQYF.

With regard to this clone: Other DNA sequences from this sample encode an identical CDR3 as well. The chain couples TRBV6-5 to TRBJ1-5; D uncertain. This CDR3 contains 13 residues. V was clipped by 5 bases and J by 3 bases, with 8 bases between them. Germline V lookup: CDR1 MNHEY, CDR2 SVGAGI. Here the CDR3 reads CASSRDSNQPQHF. In DNA form, the CDR3 reads TGTGCCAGCAGTCGGGATTCCAATCAGCCCCAGCATTTT.

This sequence joins TRBV10-2 and TRBJ1-1, with 7 bases matching TRBD1. V trimming: 5 bases; J trimming: 3 bases; junction bases outside the gene matches: 3. The CDR3 has 13 residues. Germline CDR1 reads WSHSY; CDR2 reads SAAADI. CDR3 protein: CASSHDRDTEAFF. In nucleotides, the CDR3 is TGCGCCAGCAGTCACGACAGGGACACTGAAGCTTTCTTT.

The chain has TRBV2 and TRBJ1-2, with D unresolved. The CDR3 contains 15 residues. Trimming removed 6 bases from V and 4 bases from J, with 18 bases in between. CDR1 is SNHLY and CDR2 is FYNNEI in the germline V gene. In nucleotides, the CDR3 is TGTGCCAGCAGACCGGTGGGAGGGTCTGGCTATGGCTACACCTTC. As protein: CASRPVGGSGYGYTF.

This sequence joins TRBV7-2 and TRBJ2-5, with TRBD2 identical over 12 bases. The J segment lost 5 bases and the V segment lost 3 bases, leaving 4 bases of the junction unmatched. CDR3 length: 15 residues. Germline values: CDR1 SGHTA, CDR2 FQGNSA. CDR3 in DNA: TGTGCCAGCAGCTTGCTAGCGGGGGGGCTGGAGACCCAGTACTTC. It codes for CASSLLAGGLETQYF.

The chain has TRBV5-6 and TRBJ2-5, with D possibly TRBD1 on 5 matching bases. The germline V gene has CDR1 SGHDT and CDR2 YYEEEE. The CDR3 is 14 amino acids. The V end lost 2 bases, the J end lost 4 bases, and 12 bases lay between the germline ends. DNA for the CDR3: TGTGCCAGCAGCTTTGGGGCTGCTCCAGAGACCCAGTACTTC. Residues: CASSFGAAPETQYF.

The V gene is TRBV2, the J gene TRBJ2-5; 12 bases are a match to TRBD2. V lost 0 bases, J lost 0 bases, and 8 bases stayed unmatched. The V gene's germline CDR1 is SNHLY and CDR2 FYNNEI. The CDR3 runs to 19 residues. CDR3 DNA: TGTGCCAGCAGTGAAGCGCGTAAACTAGCGGGGGGCAACCAAGAGACCCAGTACTTC. Amino acid sequence: CASSEARKLAGGNQETQYF.

This clone appeared a single time. The chain links TRBV7-8 to TRBJ1-5; D might be TRBD1 (5 bases). The CDR3 contains 17 residues. From germline, CDR1 is SGHVS and CDR2 FQNEAQ. Between the trimmed V and J ends, which lost 4 bases and 4 bases, there was a span of 20 bases. For the CDR3, the DNA is TGTGCCAGCAGCTCTAACGGAGGGACCACGGGGAATCAGCCCCAGCATTTT. Encoded protein: CASSSNGGTTGNQPQHF.

V usage is TRBV19 and J usage is TRBJ2-6; TRBD1 matches 8 bases. This CDR3 has 16 residues. The V and J ends lost 5 bases and 0 bases, in that order; junction bases with no gene match: 3. The germline V gene has CDR1 LNHDA and CDR2 SQIVND (reference sequence). The CDR3 here is CASSGQGLSGANVLTF. The CDR3 region has the DNA TGTGCCAGTAGTGGACAGGGCCTCTCTGGGGCCAACGTCCTGACTTTC.

The V gene is TRBV11-2, the J gene TRBJ2-5; 10 nucleotides agree with TRBD2. V was pared by 4 bases and J by 4 bases, with 3 bases of the junction left unmatched. The CDR3 totals 14 residues. From germline, CDR1 is SGHAT and CDR2 FQNNGV. The CDR3 bases are TGTGCCAGCAGCTCAAGGACTAGCGGAGAGACCCAGTACTTC. This translates into CASSSRTSGETQYF.

The J gene is TRBJ2-1, the V gene TRBV9; 9 bases line up with TRBD2. With V trimmed by 3 bases and J by 12 bases, 13 bases remained unmatched. The CDR3 consists of 15 residues. Germline V gene data show CDR1 as SGDLS and CDR2 as YYNGEE. The CDR3 DNA is TGTGCCAGCAGCGAAAGCGGGGGGACCTCAATGAGGCAGTTCTTC. Translation gives CASSESGGTSMRQFF. Full variable domain (remainder filled in from reference TRBV9 and TRBJ2-1): DSGVTQTPKHLITATGQRVTLRCSPRSGDLSVYWYQQSLDQGLQFLIQYYNGEERAKGNILERFSAQQFPDLHSELNLSSLELGDSALYFCASSESGGTSMRQFFGPGTRLTVL.

The chain combines TRBV10-1 with TRBJ2-1; possibly TRBD1 for D (6 bases). Germline values: CDR1 WNHNN, CDR2 SYGVQD (reference sequence). The CDR3 contains 13 residues. Trimming left V 11 bases short and J 5 bases short, with 16 bases between. CDR3 sequence (DNA): TGCGCCGGAAAAAAGGGGGAGAACAATGAGCAGTTCTTC. Translation gives CAGKKGENNEQFF.

V is TRBV29-1 and J is TRBJ2-3; D may be TRBD1 (5 bases). CDR3 size: 13 residues. Germline CDR1 is SQVTM and CDR2 is ANQGSEA. Trimming took off 6 bases at V and 0 bases at J, with 10 bases between the two ends. CDR3 protein: CSVQPGSTDTQYF. CDR3 nucleotide sequence: TGCAGCGTGCAGCCAGGGAGCACAGATACGCAGTATTTT.

This clone was detected a few times. V usage is TRBV6-1 and J usage is TRBJ1-1; 8 bases are a match to TRBD1. The germline gives CDR1 MNHNS, CDR2 SASEGT. The CDR3 runs to 13 residues. V shed 3 bases, J shed 6 bases, and the junction held 3 bases outside the gene matches. CDR3 DNA sequence: TGTGCCAGCAGTGAGACAGGGGTGGCTGAAGCTTTCTTT. Translated, it gives CASSETGVAEAFF.

This chain uses TRBV6-5 with TRBJ1-1, with 8 bases identical to TRBD1. Germline lookup yields CDR1 MNHEY and CDR2 SVGAGI. J lost 1 base, V lost 9 bases, and 10 bases had no gene match. The CDR3 loop spans 15 amino acids. In DNA, the CDR3 is TGTGCCAGTGGACAGGGAGAATCATCGAACACTGAAGCTTTCTTT. It specifies CASGQGESSNTEAFF.

The rearrangement joins TRBV18 to TRBJ1-2; 7 bases match TRBD1. This CDR3 spans 15 amino acids. Per the germline V gene, CDR1 is KGHSH and CDR2 is LQKENI. J lost 5 bases, V lost 3 bases, and 9 bases had no gene match. CDR3 DNA: TGTGCCAGCTCACCGGAGATCGGGACAGCATATGGCTACACCTTC. Residues: CASSPEIGTAYGYTF.

This clone appeared once. The chain is built from TRBV4-2 and TRBJ1-5, with D perhaps matching TRBD1 (5 bases). The germline V gene encodes CDR1 LGHNA and CDR2 YNFKEQ. This CDR3 contains 15 residues. V shed 0 bases and J shed 5 bases, with 11 bases lying between them. DNA of the CDR3: TGTGCCAGCAGCCAAGATTATACCAGGGATCAGCCCCAGCATTTT. Its protein is CASSQDYTRDQPQHF.

This clone was seen only a few times. The J gene is TRBJ1-1, the V gene TRBV18; possible D gene TRBD1, 5 bases. With 5 bases removed from V and 4 bases from J, the gap between germline ends came to 8 bases. Germline V CDR1 and CDR2: KGHSH, LQKENI. CDR3 size: 12 residues. This chain's CDR3 is CASSTDSTEAFF. CDR3 bases: TGTGCCAGCTCAACCGACAGCACTGAAGCTTTCTTT.

CDR3 in amino acids: CASTLGRGYGYTF. The DNA for the CDR3 is TGTGCCAGTACCCTGGGGCGGGGGTATGGCTACACCTTC. The chain links TRBV19 to TRBJ1-2, with D possibly matching TRBD1 (5 bases). The CDR3 is made up of 13 amino acids. Germline assignment: CDR1 LNHDA and CDR2 SQIVND (reference sequence). V was clipped by 7 bases and J by 5 bases, with 14 bases between them.

The CDR3: CASSVMGQARGTYEQYF. In nucleotides, the CDR3 is TGTGCCAGCAGTGTGATGGGACAGGCGAGAGGCACCTACGAGCAGTACTTC. V and J are TRBV6-1 and TRBJ2-7; the match to TRBD1 covers 8 bases. CDR3 size: 17 residues. Germline values: CDR1 MNHNS, CDR2 SASEGT. The V segment lost 4 bases and the J segment 2 bases; nucleotides outside the gene matches: 13.